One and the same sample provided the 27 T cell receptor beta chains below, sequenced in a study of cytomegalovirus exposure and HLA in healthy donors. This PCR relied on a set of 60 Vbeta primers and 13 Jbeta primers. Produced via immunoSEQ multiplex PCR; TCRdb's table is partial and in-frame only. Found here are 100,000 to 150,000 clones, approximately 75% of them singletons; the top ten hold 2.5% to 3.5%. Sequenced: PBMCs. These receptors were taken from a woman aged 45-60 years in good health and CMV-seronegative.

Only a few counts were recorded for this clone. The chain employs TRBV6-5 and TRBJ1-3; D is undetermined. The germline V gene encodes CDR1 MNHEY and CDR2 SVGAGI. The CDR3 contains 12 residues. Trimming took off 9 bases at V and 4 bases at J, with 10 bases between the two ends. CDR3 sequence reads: CASTPGGNTIYF. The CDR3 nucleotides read TGTGCCAGTACGCCGGGAGGAAACACCATATATTTT.

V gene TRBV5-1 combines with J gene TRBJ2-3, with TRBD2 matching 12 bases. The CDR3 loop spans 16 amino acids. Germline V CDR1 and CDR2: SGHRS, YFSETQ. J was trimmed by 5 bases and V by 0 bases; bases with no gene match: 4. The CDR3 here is CASSLGLAGVEDTQYF. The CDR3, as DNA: TGCGCCAGCAGCTTGGGACTAGCGGGAGTCGAAGATACGCAGTATTTT.

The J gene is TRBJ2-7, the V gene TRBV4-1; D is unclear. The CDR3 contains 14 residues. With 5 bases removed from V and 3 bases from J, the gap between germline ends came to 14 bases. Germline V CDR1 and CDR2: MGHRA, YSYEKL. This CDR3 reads CASSRTVSLYEQYF. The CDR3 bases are TGCGCCAGCAGCAGAACGGTCTCCCTCTACGAGCAGTACTTC.

The CDR3 DNA reads TGTGCCAGCAGCTTGTTGATCCCAGGGGAGTCACCCCTCCACTTT. This codes for CASSLLIPGESPLHF. The rearrangement joins TRBV5-6 to TRBJ1-6; possible D gene TRBD1, 6 bases. V shed 1 base and J shed 10 bases, with 15 bases lying between them. Germline-derived CDR1 and CDR2 are SGHDT and YYEEEE. CDR3 length equals 15 residues.

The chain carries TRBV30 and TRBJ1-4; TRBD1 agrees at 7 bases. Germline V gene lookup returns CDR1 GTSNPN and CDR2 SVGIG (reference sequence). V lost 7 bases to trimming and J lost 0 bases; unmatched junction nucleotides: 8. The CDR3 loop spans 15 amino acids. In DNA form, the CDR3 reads TGTGCCTTATTCGACAGGGCCTCAACTAATGAAAAACTGTTTTTT. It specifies CALFDRASTNEKLFF. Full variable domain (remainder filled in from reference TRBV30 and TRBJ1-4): SQTIHQWPATLVQPVGSPLSLECTVEGTSNPNLYWYRQAAGRGLQLLFYSVGIGQISSEVPQNLSASRPQDRQFILSSKKLLLSDSGFYLCALFDRASTNEKLFFGSGTQLSVL.

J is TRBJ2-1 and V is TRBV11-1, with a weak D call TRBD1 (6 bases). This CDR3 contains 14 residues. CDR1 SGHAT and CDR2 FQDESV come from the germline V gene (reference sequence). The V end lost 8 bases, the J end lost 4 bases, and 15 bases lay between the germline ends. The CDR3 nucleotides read TGTGCCAGCGCGGACAGCCAGGGGTACAATGAGCAGTTCTTC. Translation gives CASADSQGYNEQFF.

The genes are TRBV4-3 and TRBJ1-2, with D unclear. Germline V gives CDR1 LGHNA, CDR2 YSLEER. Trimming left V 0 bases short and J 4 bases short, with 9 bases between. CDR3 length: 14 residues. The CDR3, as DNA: TGCGCCAGCAGCCAAGAATCCAGTTCCTATGGCTACACCTTC. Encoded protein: CASSQESSSYGYTF.

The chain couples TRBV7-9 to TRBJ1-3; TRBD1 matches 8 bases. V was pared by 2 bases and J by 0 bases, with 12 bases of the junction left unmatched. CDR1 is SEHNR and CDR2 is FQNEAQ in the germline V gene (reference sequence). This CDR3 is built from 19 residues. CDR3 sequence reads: CASSLPSWGQESSGNTIYF. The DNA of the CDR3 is TGTGCCAGCAGCTTACCCTCGTGGGGACAGGAGAGCTCTGGAAACACCATATATTTT.

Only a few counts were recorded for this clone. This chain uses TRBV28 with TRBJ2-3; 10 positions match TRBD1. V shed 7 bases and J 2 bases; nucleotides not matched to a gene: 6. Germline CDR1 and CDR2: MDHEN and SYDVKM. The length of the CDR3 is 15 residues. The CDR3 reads CASTLTGGATDTQYF. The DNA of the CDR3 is TGTGCCAGCACACTGACAGGGGGCGCCACAGATACGCAGTATTTT. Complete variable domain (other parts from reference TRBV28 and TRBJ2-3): DVKVTQSSRYLVKRTGEKVFLECVQDMDHENMFWYRQDPGLGLRLIYFSYDVKMKEKGDIPEGYSVSREKKERFSLILESASTNQTSMYLCASTLTGGATDTQYFGPGTRLTVL.

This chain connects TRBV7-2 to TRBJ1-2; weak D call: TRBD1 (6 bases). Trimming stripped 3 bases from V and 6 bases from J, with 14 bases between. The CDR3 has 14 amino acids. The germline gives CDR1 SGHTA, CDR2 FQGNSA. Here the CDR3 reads CASSFSRGGDGYTF. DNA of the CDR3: TGTGCCAGCAGCTTTTCAAGAGGGGGGGATGGCTACACCTTC.

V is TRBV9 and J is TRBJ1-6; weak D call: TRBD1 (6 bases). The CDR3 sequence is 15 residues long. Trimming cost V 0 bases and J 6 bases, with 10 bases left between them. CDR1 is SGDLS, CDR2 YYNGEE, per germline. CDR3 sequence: CASSVGRGSNSPLHF. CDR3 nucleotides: TGTGCCAGCAGCGTAGGCAGGGGTAGTAATTCACCCCTCCACTTT.

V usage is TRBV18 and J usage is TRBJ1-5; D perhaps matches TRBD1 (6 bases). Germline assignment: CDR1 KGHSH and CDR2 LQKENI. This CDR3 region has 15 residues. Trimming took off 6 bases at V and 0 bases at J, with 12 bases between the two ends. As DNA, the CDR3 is TGTGCCAGCTCCCCGGGACATGATAGCAATCAGCCCCAGCATTTT. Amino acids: CASSPGHDSNQPQHF.

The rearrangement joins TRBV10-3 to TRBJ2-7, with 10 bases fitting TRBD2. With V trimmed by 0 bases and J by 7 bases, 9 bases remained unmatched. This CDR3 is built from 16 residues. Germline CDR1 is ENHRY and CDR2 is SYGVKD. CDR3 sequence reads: CAISESSASGRQEQYF. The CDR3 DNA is TGTGCCATCAGTGAGTCGTCGGCTAGCGGGAGACAGGAGCAGTACTTC.

The CDR3 DNA sequence: TGTGCCAGCTCGAGCCAGCGGACTAGCACAGATACGCAGTATTTT. Translation gives CASSSQRTSTDTQYF. This chain links TRBV2 with TRBJ2-3; TRBD2 might be the D (5 bases). Germline V CDR1 and CDR2: SNHLY, FYNNEI. The CDR3 consists of 15 residues. Trimming cost V 8 bases and J 0 bases, with 15 bases left between them.

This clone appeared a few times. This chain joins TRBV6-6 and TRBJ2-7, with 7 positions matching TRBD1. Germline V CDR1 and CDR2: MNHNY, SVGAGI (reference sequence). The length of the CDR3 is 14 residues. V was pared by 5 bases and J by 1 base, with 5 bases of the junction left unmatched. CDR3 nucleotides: TGTGCCAGCAGTACCCGGGACAGTTCCTACGAGCAGTACTTC. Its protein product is CASSTRDSSYEQYF.

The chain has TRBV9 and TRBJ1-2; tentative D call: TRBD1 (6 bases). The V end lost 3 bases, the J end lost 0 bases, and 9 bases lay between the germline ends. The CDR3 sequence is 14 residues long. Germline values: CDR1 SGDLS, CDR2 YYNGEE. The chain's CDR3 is CASSGDKANYGYTF. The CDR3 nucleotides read TGTGCCAGCAGCGGGGACAAGGCTAACTATGGCTACACCTTC. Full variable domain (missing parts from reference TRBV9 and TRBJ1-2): DSGVTQTPKHLITATGQRVTLRCSPRSGDLSVYWYQQSLDQGLQFLIQYYNGEERAKGNILERFSAQQFPDLHSELNLSSLELGDSALYFCASSGDKANYGYTFGSGTRLTVV.

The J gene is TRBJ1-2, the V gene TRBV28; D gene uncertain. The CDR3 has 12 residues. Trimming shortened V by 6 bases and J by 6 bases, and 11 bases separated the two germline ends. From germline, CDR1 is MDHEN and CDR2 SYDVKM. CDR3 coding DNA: TGTGCCAGCAGCACAAGGGAGGATGGCTACACCTTC. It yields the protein CASSTREDGYTF.

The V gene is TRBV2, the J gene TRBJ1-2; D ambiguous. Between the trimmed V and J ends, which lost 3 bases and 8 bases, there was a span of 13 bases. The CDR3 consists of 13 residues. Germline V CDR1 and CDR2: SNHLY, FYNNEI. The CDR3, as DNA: TGTGCCAGCAGTGATGTGATTCGTAGCGGCTACACCTTC. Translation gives CASSDVIRSGYTF.

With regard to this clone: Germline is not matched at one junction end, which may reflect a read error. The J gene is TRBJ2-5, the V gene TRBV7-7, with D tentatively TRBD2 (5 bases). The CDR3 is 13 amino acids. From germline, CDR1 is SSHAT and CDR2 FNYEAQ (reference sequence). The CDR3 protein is CASSFYPGETQYF. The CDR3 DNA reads TGTGCTAGCAGCTTCTACCCGGGGGAGACCCAGTACTTC. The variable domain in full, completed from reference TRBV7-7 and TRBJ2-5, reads GAGVSQSPRYKVTKRGQDVTLRCDPISSHATLYWYQQALGQGPEFLTYFNYEAQPDKSGLPSDRFSAERPEGSISTLTIQRTEQRDSAMYRCASSFYPGETQYFGPGTRLLVL.

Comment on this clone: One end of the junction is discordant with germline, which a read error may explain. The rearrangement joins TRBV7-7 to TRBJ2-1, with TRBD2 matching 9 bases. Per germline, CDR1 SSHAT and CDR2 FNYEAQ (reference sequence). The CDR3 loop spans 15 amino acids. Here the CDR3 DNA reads TGTGCTAGCAGCTTAGCGGCTAGCGGGAACAATGAGCAGTTCTTC. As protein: CASSLAASGNNEQFF.

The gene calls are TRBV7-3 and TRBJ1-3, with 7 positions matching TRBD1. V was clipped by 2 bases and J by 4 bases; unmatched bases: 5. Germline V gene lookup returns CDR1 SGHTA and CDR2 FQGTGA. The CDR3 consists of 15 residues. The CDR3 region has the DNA TGTGCCAGCAGCTTACTCGGGACAGTAGGAAACACCATATATTTT. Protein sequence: CASSLLGTVGNTIYF.

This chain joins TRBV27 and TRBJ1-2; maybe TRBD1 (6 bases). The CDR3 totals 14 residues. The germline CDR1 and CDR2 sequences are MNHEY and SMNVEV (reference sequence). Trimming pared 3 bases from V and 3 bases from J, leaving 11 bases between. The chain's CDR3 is CASSLYSGDYGYTF. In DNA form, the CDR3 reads TGTGCCAGCAGTTTGTATTCAGGGGACTATGGCTACACCTTC.

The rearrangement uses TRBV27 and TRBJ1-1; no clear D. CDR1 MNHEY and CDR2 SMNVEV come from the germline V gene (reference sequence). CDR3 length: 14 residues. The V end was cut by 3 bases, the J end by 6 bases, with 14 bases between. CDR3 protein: CASSFGGYSAEAFF. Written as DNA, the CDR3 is TGTGCCAGCAGTTTCGGAGGGTATAGCGCTGAAGCTTTCTTT.

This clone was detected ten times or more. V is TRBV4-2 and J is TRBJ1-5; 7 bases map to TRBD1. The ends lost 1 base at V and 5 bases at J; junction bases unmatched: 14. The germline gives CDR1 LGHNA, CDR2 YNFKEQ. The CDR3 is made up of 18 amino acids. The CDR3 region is CASSQGVLTGQVHQPQHF. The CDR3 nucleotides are TGTGCCAGCAGCCAAGGCGTTTTGACAGGGCAAGTTCATCAGCCCCAGCATTTT.

CDR3 sequence (DNA): TGTGCCAGCAGCAGACCGGGACAGGGGGCCCATGAGCAGTTCTTC. Translation gives CASSRPGQGAHEQFF. J is TRBJ2-1 and V is TRBV5-4; TRBD1 matches at 12 bases. V shed 4 bases, J shed 8 bases, and the junction held 7 bases outside the gene matches. The CDR3 has 15 residues. The germline V gene encodes CDR1 SGHNT and CDR2 YYREEE (reference sequence).

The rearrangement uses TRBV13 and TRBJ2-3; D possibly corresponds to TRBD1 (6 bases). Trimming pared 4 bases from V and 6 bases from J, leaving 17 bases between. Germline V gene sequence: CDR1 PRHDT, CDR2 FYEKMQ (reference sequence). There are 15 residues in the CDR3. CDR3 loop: CASSYLARGLDTQYF. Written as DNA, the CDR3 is TGTGCCAGCAGCTACCTGGCCAGGGGTTTGGATACGCAGTATTTT.

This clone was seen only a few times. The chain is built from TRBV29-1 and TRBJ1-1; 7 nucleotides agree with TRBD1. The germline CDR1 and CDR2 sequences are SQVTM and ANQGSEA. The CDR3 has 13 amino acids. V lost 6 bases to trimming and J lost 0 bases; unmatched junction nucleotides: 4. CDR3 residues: CSVQGILNTEAFF. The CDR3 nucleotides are TGCAGCGTACAGGGGATTTTGAACACTGAAGCTTTCTTT.